These 21 T cell receptor beta chains came from one sample sequenced in a study of sequential checkpoint blockade in melanoma. Only in-frame clones appear in the TCRdb table, and some are missing; sequencing was by immunoSEQ multiplex PCR. The table has fewer than 20,000 clones, 56% seen once; the top ten hold roughly 18%. The sample's treatment: randomized to nivolumab then ipilimumab (arm A) or the reverse (arm B). The starting material was CD8+ T cells sorted from blood (inferred from file names), obtained from a patient given nivolumab and ipilimumab in sequence. The receptors here all came from a human donor with melanoma.

The chain combines TRBV28 with TRBJ1-5; tentatively, D is TRBD1 (6 bases). Trimming shortened V by 5 bases and J by 3 bases, and 11 bases separated the two germline ends. CDR3 length: 14 residues. CDR1 and CDR2 from the germline V gene are MDHEN and SYDVKM. The CDR3 is CASSINRANQPQHF. CDR3 DNA: TGTGCCAGCAGTATCAACAGGGCCAATCAGCCCCAGCATTTT.

The chain has TRBV6-5 and TRBJ2-7, with 9 bases that match TRBD2. J lost 3 bases, V lost 6 bases, and 3 bases had no gene match. Germline V CDR1 and CDR2: MNHEY, SVGAGI. The CDR3 is made up of 13 amino acids. CDR3 amino acids: CASREAGGYEQYF. The DNA for the CDR3 is TGTGCCAGCAGAGAAGCGGGAGGCTACGAGCAGTACTTC.

In DNA form, the CDR3 reads TGTGCCATCAGTGAGTCGGGACAGAGTTACTATGGCTACACCTTC. Protein product: CAISESGQSYYGYTF. The chain carries TRBV10-3 and TRBJ1-2; 7 nucleotides match TRBD1. The CDR3 runs 15 residues. V was pared by 0 bases and J by 3 bases, with 4 bases of the junction left unmatched. Per germline, CDR1 ENHRY and CDR2 SYGVKD.

This clone was recorded a few times. This sequence joins TRBV5-5 and TRBJ1-1, with 9 bases aligning to TRBD1. The V and J ends lost 2 bases and 1 base, in that order; junction bases with no gene match: 12. The germline gives CDR1 SGHKS, CDR2 YYEKEE (reference sequence). This CDR3 spans 18 amino acids. The CDR3 bases are TGTGCCAGCAGCTTATTTCCGGGACAGGGAATGGGGAACACTGAAGCTTTCTTT. Encoded protein: CASSLFPGQGMGNTEAFF.

This sequence joins TRBV30 and TRBJ2-1; D is undetermined. Trimming removed 0 bases from V and 9 bases from J, with 12 bases in between. This CDR3 region has 13 residues. Germline V gene sequence: CDR1 GTSNPN, CDR2 SVGIG (reference sequence). CDR3 sequence: CAWSVLITGEQFF. The CDR3 DNA reads as TGTGCCTGGAGTGTACTTATCACGGGTGAGCAGTTCTTC.

This clone was counted only a few times. V is TRBV27 and J is TRBJ2-6; D is uncertain. Trimming stripped 5 bases from V and 2 bases from J, with 13 bases between. The germline V gene encodes CDR1 MNHEY and CDR2 SMNVEV (reference sequence). This CDR3 is built from 16 residues. In DNA form, the CDR3 reads TGTGCCAGCAGTAACCGTGGGCCGGCTGGGGCCAACGTCCTGACTTTC. This translates into CASSNRGPAGANVLTF.

The chain recombines TRBV19 with TRBJ2-1; 7 bases align to TRBD1. V shed 9 bases, J shed 8 bases, and the junction held 4 bases outside the gene matches. Per the germline V gene, CDR1 is LNHDA and CDR2 is SQIVND (reference sequence). The CDR3 totals 11 residues. CDR3 amino acids: CASYRGHEQFF. CDR3 nucleotide sequence: TGTGCCAGCTACAGGGGCCATGAGCAGTTCTTC. The full variable domain, completed using reference TRBV19 and TRBJ2-1, is DGGITQSPKYLFRKEGQNVTLSCEQNLNHDAMYWYRQDPGQGLRLIYYSQIVNDFQKGDIAEGYSVSREKKESFPLTVTSAQKNPTAFYLCASYRGHEQFFGPGTRLTVL.

The CDR3 sequence: CASSAGEPTEAFF. As DNA, the CDR3 is TGTGCCAGCAGCGCCGGGGAACCCACTGAAGCTTTCTTT. This rearrangement joins TRBV6-6 to TRBJ1-1; D is ambiguous. Trimming took 6 bases from V and 4 from J, leaving 12 bases between them. The CDR3 spans 13 residues. Germline CDR1 and CDR2: MNHNY and SVGAGI (reference sequence).

The chain uses TRBV7-9 and TRBJ2-6; possible D gene TRBD1, 5 bases. The CDR3 is made up of 15 amino acids. Between the trimmed V and J ends, which lost 2 bases and 9 bases, there was a span of 14 bases. Germline values: CDR1 SEHNR, CDR2 FQNEAQ (reference sequence). The CDR3 reads CASSLLGQGDNVLTF. Written as DNA, the CDR3 is TGTGCCAGCAGCTTATTAGGACAAGGCGACAACGTCCTGACTTTC.

This clone occurred a few times. This sequence joins TRBV29-1 and TRBJ2-1; 10 bases match TRBD1. Per germline, CDR1 SQVTM and CDR2 ANQGSEA. The CDR3 covers 13 residues. The CDR3 loop reads CMTGDRGLGEQFF. CDR3 bases: TGCATGACGGGGGACAGGGGATTGGGTGAGCAGTTCTTC.

The chain couples TRBV15 to TRBJ1-1; D unclear. Germline V CDR1 and CDR2: LNHNV, YYDKDF (reference sequence). This CDR3 has 17 amino acids. The ends were cut back, 0 bases at V and 0 bases at J, with 14 bases in the middle. This CDR3 is CATSRELTTSLNTEAFF. In nucleotides, the CDR3 is TGTGCCACCAGCAGAGAACTTACGACATCGTTGAACACTGAAGCTTTCTTT. Supplemented by reference TRBV15 and TRBJ1-1, the full variable domain reads DAMVIQNPRYQVTQFGKPVTLSCSQTLNHNVMYWYQQKSSQAPKLLFHYYDKDFNNEADTPDNFQSRRPNTSFCFLDIRSPGLGDTAMYLCATSRELTTSLNTEAFFGQGTRLTVV.

This sequence joins TRBV6-5 and TRBJ2-7, with TRBD2 matching 13 bases. From germline, CDR1 is MNHEY and CDR2 SVGAGI. The CDR3 length is 14 residues. V lost 8 bases to trimming and J lost 2 bases; unmatched junction nucleotides: 3. CDR3 coding DNA: TGTGCCAGCCGAGGACTAGCGGGGGCCTACGAGCAGTACTTC. Protein sequence: CASRGLAGAYEQYF.

The chain links TRBV6-1 to TRBJ1-5; no clear D gene. Germline V gives CDR1 MNHNS, CDR2 SASEGT. Trimming removed 6 bases at V and 5 bases at J, with 11 bases between. CDR3 size: 13 residues. The CDR3 nucleotides are TGTGCCAGCAGACTAGAGTTACATCAGCCCCAGCATTTT. Protein product: CASRLELHQPQHF.

This chain uses TRBV5-6 with TRBJ2-1; 14 bases agree with TRBD2. Germline trimming cut 0 bases from V and 9 bases from J; bases unmatched to any gene: 2. Germline V gives CDR1 SGHDT, CDR2 YYEEEE. The CDR3 sequence is 15 residues long. In DNA, the CDR3 is TGTGCCAGCAGCTTGGGGACTAGCGGGAGGACTGAGCAGTTCTTC. Its translation is CASSLGTSGRTEQFF.

To note about this clone: Additional DNA sequences in this sample encode the identical CDR3. V and J are TRBV19 and TRBJ2-7; 7 nucleotides line up with TRBD1. The CDR3 extends over 15 amino acids. Germline V lookup: CDR1 LNHDA, CDR2 SQIVND (reference sequence). The trim removed 3 bases at V and 3 bases at J, leaving 8 bases unmatched. This CDR3 reads CASSMTQGVIYEQYF. The CDR3 DNA is TGTGCCAGTAGTATGACCCAGGGGGTTATCTACGAGCAGTACTTC.

V usage is TRBV2 and J usage is TRBJ2-5, with 11 positions matching TRBD2. The germline gives CDR1 SNHLY, CDR2 FYNNEI. The length of the CDR3 is 16 residues. J was trimmed by 1 base and V by 5 bases; bases with no gene match: 6. CDR3: CASSLIAGGPQETQYF. The CDR3 DNA reads TGTGCCAGCAGTCTCATAGCGGGGGGGCCCCAAGAGACCCAGTACTTC. The variable domain in full, completed from reference TRBV2 and TRBJ2-5, reads EPEVTQTPSHQVTQMGQEVILRCVPISNHLYFYWYRQILGQKVEFLVSFYNNEISEKSEIFDDQFSVERPDGSNFTLKIRSTKLEDSAMYFCASSLIAGGPQETQYFGPGTRLLVL.

The chain has TRBV20-1 and TRBJ1-2; no definite D call. V lost 6 bases and J 6 bases, leaving 11 bases between the germline ends. Germline CDR1 DFQATT, CDR2 SNEGSKA (reference sequence). The CDR3 extends over 11 amino acids. The CDR3 DNA sequence: TGCAGTGCCCCCTTAACGGATGGCTACACCTTC. As protein: CSAPLTDGYTF.

This clone was detected a few times. The chain combines TRBV7-6 with TRBJ1-2; maybe TRBD1 (5 bases). The CDR3 runs 14 residues. From germline, CDR1 is SGHVS and CDR2 FNYEAQ. Trimming shortened V by 11 bases and J by 0 bases, and 16 bases separated the two germline ends. The CDR3 protein is CAVHKDKSNYGYTF. The CDR3 DNA follows: TGTGCCGTTCATAAGGACAAATCTAACTATGGCTACACCTTC.

This clone was observed a single time. This sequence joins TRBV29-1 and TRBJ2-7, with TRBD1 identical over 7 bases. Germline CDR1 SQVTM, CDR2 ANQGSEA. The CDR3 covers 14 residues. Trimming cost V 8 bases and J 0 bases; bases outside gene matches: 10. The CDR3 loop reads CSTGDTQGSYEQYF. DNA of the CDR3: TGCAGCACAGGGGACACGCAGGGCTCCTACGAGCAGTACTTC.

The chain uses TRBV28 and TRBJ2-5; perhaps TRBD2 as D (7 bases). Germline values: CDR1 MDHEN, CDR2 SYDVKM. V lost 6 bases, J lost 1 base, and 18 bases lay in between. This CDR3 contains 16 residues. Written as DNA, the CDR3 is TGTGCCAGCAGCGGCCCCGGGGGGCTGGCCCAAGAGACCCAGTACTTC. Residues: CASSGPGGLAQETQYF.

The chain carries TRBV5-6 and TRBJ1-1, with D hard to call. From germline, CDR1 is SGHDT and CDR2 YYEEEE. This CDR3 spans 14 amino acids. V lost 1 base and J lost 5, with 12 bases in between. This CDR3 reads CASSLPGGRTEAFF. CDR3 DNA sequence: TGTGCCAGCAGCTTGCCAGGAGGGAGGACTGAAGCTTTCTTT. Based on the CDR3 plus reference TRBV5-6 and TRBJ1-1, the full variable domain is DAGVTQSPTHLIKTRGQQVTLRCSPKSGHDTVSWYQQALGQGPQFIFQYYEEEERQRGNFPDRFSGHQFPNYSSELNVNALLLGDSALYLCASSLPGGRTEAFFGQGTRLTVV.